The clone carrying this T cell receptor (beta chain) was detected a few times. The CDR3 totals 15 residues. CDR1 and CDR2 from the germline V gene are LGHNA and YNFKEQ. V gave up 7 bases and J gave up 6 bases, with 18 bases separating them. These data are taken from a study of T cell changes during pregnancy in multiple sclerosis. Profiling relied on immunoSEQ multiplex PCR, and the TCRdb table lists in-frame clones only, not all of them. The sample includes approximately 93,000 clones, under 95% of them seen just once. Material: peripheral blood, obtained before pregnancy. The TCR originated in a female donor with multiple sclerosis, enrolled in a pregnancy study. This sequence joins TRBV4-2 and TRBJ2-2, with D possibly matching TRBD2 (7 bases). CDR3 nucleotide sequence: TGTGCCAGCACCACTTCGGGGGAGGGGGCCGGGGAGCTGTTTTTT. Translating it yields CASTTSGEGAGELFF.